This T cell receptor beta chain was recovered during a study of blood T cells in healthy people across ages. Whole-study findings and limits: Donor CMV status, an unknown factor, possibly confounded changes in expanded clonotypes.

Germline CDR1 and CDR2: SQVTM and ANQGSEA. The V gene lost 3 bases and the J gene lost 11 bases, with 16 bases spanning the gap. The CDR3 has 12 amino acids. Then a second PCR, running roughly 7 to 11 cycles, was carried out with a sample-barcoded 5' primer and a J-beta primer mix. MiXCR was run by TCRdb on the 5' RACE reads, yielding one entry per CDR3 protein. Of around 400,000 distinct CDR3 sequences in the sample, about 55% are singletons; the top ten hold 45% to 55%. Isolation of PBMCs gave at least 6 million cells per sample. There were at least 6 micrograms of total RNA extracted from every sample. This clonotype was detected once. Antigen specificity is unknown.

J is TRBJ2-5 and V is TRBV29-1; possibly TRBD1 for D (5 bases). This TCR came from a man in his sixties in good health. Sequencing used blood. The CDR3 region has the DNA TGCAGCGTTGACCTCGTGGGGCAAGAGCAGTACTTC. Residues: CSVDLVGQEQYF.